This T cell receptor beta chain was observed in a study of T-cell memory formation after mild COVID-19. TCRdb recomputed calls from the 5' RACE reads with MiXCR, one row per CDR3 protein. This sample yields approximately 65,000 distinct CDR3 sequences, of which over 15% are seen a single time; roughly 30% belongs to the top ten. Ten or more counts support this clonotype. Germline assignment: CDR1 SGHNT and CDR2 YYREEE (reference sequence). V was trimmed by 0 bases and J by 4 bases, leaving 11 bases between them. This CDR3 region has 15 residues. Material for sequencing was PBMCs or a T cell subset sorted from them (not recorded which). This sequence originates from an adult woman who had mild COVID-19 (a few samples of this study predate the infection). Cell type and time point are not known. This chain links TRBV5-4 with TRBJ2-1, with a weak D call TRBD2 (6 bases). The CDR3 nucleotides read TGTGCCAGCAGCTTGGATGGGACTTCGTACAATGAGCAGTTCTTC. This translates into CASSLDGTSYNEQFF.